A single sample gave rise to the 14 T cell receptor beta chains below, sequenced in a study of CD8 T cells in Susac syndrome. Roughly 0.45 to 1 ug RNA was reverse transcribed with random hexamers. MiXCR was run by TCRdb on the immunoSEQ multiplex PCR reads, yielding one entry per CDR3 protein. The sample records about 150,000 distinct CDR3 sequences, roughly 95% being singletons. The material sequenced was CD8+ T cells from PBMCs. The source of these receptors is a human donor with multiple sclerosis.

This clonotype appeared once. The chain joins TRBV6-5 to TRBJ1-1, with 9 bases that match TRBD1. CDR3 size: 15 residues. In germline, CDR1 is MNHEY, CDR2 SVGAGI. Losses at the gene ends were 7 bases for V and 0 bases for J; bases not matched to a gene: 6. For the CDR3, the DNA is TGTGCCAGCAAAAAGACAGGGGGATTGAACACTGAAGCTTTCTTT. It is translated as CASKKTGGLNTEAFF.

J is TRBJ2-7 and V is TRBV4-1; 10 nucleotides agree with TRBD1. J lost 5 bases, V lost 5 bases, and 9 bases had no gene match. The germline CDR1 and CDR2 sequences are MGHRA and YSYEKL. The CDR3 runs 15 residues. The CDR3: CASSSGQGTFDEQYF. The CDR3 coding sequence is TGCGCCAGCAGCTCGGGACAGGGGACCTTCGACGAGCAGTACTTC.

In DNA form, the CDR3 reads TGTGCCACCAGCAGAGCAACAGGGGCACCCTACGAGCAGTACTTC. Protein product: CATSRATGAPYEQYF. This chain joins TRBV15 and TRBJ2-7; 7 bases map to TRBD1. Germline CDR1 is LNHNV and CDR2 is YYDKDF (reference sequence). CDR3 length equals 15 residues. Trimming removed 1 base from V and 2 bases from J; junction bases left unmatched: 5.

The CDR3 bases are TGCAGTGCTAGAGACAGGGCCACCTCCTACAATGAGCAGTTCTTC. It encodes CSARDRATSYNEQFF. The chain uses TRBV20-1 and TRBJ2-1, with TRBD1 as a possible D gene (5 bases). V was cut by 0 bases and J by 0 bases, with 9 bases left in between. Germline assignment: CDR1 DFQATT and CDR2 SNEGSKA (reference sequence). The CDR3 consists of 15 residues.

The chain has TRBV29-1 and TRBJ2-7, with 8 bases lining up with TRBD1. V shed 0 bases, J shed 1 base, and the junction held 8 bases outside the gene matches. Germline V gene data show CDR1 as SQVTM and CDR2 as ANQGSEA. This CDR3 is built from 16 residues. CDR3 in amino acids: CSVEDPDREESYEQYF. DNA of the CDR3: TGCAGCGTTGAAGACCCGGACAGGGAGGAATCCTACGAGCAGTACTTC.

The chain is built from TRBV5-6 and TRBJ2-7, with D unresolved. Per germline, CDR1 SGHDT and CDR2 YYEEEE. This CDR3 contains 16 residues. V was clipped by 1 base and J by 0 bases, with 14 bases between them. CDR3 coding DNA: TGTGCCAGCAGCTTGTCAGCCAGGACGGTCTCCTACGAGCAGTACTTC. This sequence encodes CASSLSARTVSYEQYF.

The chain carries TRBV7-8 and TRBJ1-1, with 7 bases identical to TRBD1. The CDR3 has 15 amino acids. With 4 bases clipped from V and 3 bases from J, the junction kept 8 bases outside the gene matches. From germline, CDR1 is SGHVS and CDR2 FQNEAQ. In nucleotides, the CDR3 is TGTGCCAGCAGCTCTTTTGACAGGGCCGACACTGAAGCTTTCTTT. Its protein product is CASSSFDRADTEAFF.

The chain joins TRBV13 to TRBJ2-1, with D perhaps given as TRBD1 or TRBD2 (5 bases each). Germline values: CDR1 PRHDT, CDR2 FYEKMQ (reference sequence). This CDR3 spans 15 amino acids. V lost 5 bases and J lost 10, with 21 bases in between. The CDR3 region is CASSMSPGPHIEQFF. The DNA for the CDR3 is TGTGCCAGCAGCATGTCACCGGGACCGCATATCGAGCAGTTCTTC.

Written as DNA, the CDR3 is TGTGCCAGCAGTACTAGCGGGGAAACGAACACCGGGGAGCTGTTTTTT. Encoded protein: CASSTSGETNTGELFF. This chain connects TRBV7-9 to TRBJ2-2; 10 nucleotides match TRBD2. Per germline, CDR1 SEHNR and CDR2 FQNEAQ (reference sequence). The CDR3 is 16 residues long. The V and J ends lost 6 bases and 0 bases, in that order; junction bases with no gene match: 4.

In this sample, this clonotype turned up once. CDR3 DNA: TGCGCCAGCAGCTTGGAGTTGGGAGAGACCCAGTACTTC. This sequence encodes CASSLELGETQYF. The chain links TRBV5-1 to TRBJ2-5; D call uncertain. The CDR3 sequence is 13 residues long. V was cut by 0 bases and J by 4 bases, with 7 bases left in between. CDR1 is SGHRS and CDR2 is YFSETQ in the germline V gene.

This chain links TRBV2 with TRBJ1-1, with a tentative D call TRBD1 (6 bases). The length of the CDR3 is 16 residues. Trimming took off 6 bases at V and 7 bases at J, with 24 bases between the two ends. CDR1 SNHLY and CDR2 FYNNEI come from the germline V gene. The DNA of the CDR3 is TGTGCCAGCAGCGAGGGAAGCGGGACACAGGGCGGTGAAGCTTTCTTT. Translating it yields CASSEGSGTQGGEAFF.

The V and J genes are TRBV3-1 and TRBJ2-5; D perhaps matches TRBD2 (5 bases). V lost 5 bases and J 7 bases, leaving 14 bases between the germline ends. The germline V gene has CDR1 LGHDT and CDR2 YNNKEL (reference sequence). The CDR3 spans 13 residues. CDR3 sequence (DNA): TGTGCCAGCAGCGTCGGAGGCCGAGGGACCCAGTACTTC. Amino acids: CASSVGGRGTQYF.

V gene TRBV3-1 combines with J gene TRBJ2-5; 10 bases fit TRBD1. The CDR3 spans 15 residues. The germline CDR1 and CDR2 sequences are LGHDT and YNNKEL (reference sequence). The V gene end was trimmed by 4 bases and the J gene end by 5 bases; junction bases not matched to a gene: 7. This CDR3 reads CASSPRTGGVETQYF. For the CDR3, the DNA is TGTGCCAGCAGCCCCCGGACAGGGGGGGTGGAGACCCAGTACTTC.

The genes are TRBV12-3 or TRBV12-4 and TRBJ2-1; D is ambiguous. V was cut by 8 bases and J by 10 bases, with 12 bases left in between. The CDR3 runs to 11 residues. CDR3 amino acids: CASGIDWEQFF. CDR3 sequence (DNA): TGTGCCAGCGGTATCGACTGGGAGCAGTTCTTC.